This entry lists 16 T cell receptor beta chains sequenced from one sample in a study of molecular identifiers for immune sequencing clone quantification. Each CDR3 protein gets one entry after TCRdb re-called the PCR reads with MiXCR. The sample carries about 640,000 distinct CDR3 sequences, just under 20% recorded once. Material for sequencing was naive CD8+ T cells from blood, with Jurkat cell RNA spiked in. Subset noted: FACS-sorted CD8+CD4-CCR7+CD45RA+ naive T cells. Receptors were obtained from a human donor in good health. Some libraries in this study had Jurkat cell RNA spiked in.

This clonotype came up a few times. This chain joins TRBV2 and TRBJ2-1; 8 nucleotides line up with TRBD2. CDR1 is SNHLY and CDR2 is FYNNEI in the germline V gene. This CDR3 is built from 18 residues. The junction had 10 bases not matched to a gene; V was cut back by 3 bases and J by 0 bases. CDR3 amino acids: CASSDVLAGPGSYNEQFF. In DNA, the CDR3 is TGTGCCAGCAGTGATGTTCTAGCGGGCCCCGGCTCCTACAATGAGCAGTTCTTC.

About this clonotype itself: This may come from a read error, since a much larger clone is one base off. V gene TRBV27 combines with J gene TRBJ1-1, with TRBD1 as a possible D gene (6 bases). The germline gives CDR1 MNHEY, CDR2 SMNVEV (reference sequence). With 4 bases removed from V and 5 bases from J, the gap between germline ends came to 17 bases. The CDR3 is made up of 15 amino acids. The CDR3 sequence: CASSSGRGFSTEAFF. CDR3 bases: TGTGCCAGCAGTTCAGGCAGGGGCTTTTCAACTGAAGCTTTCTTT.

V and J are TRBV4-2 and TRBJ2-2, with D possibly TRBD2 on 5 matching bases. Germline loops: CDR1 LGHNA, CDR2 YNFKEQ. V lost 0 bases to trimming and J lost 3 bases, with 14 bases between them. This CDR3 is built from 17 residues. This chain's CDR3 is CASSQDHEGEDTGELFF. CDR3 bases: TGTGCCAGCAGCCAAGATCACGAGGGCGAGGACACCGGGGAGCTGTTTTTT.

There are a few counts of this clonotype. The CDR3 nucleotides are TGTGCCAGCAGCTTTGAGACAGGGGGAAACACCATATATTTT. Translation: CASSFETGGNTIYF. The V gene is TRBV5-6, the J gene TRBJ1-3; 7 bases align to TRBD1. J lost 4 bases, V lost 2 bases, and 3 bases had no gene match. This CDR3 is built from 14 residues. Germline V lookup: CDR1 SGHDT, CDR2 YYEEEE.

The DNA for the CDR3 is TGCGCCAGCAGCTTTCGGGGGCAGTACAATGAGCAGTTCTTC. Its protein product is CASSFRGQYNEQFF. The chain employs TRBV4-1 and TRBJ2-1; D tentatively fits TRBD1 or TRBD2 (6 bases each). V was cut by 5 bases and J by 4 bases, with 12 bases left in between. The CDR3 consists of 14 residues. Germline V gives CDR1 MGHRA, CDR2 YSYEKL.

The chain couples TRBV4-1 to TRBJ2-1; the D gene could be TRBD1 or TRBD2 (5 bases each). Trimming took 3 bases from V and 6 from J, leaving 15 bases between them. CDR3 length equals 15 residues. CDR1 MGHRA and CDR2 YSYEKL come from the germline V gene. Here the CDR3 reads CASSQHRDRLNEQFF. DNA for the CDR3: TGCGCCAGCAGCCAGCATAGGGACCGCCTCAATGAGCAGTTCTTC.

The sample holds one count of this clonotype. A read error may produce the germline difference seen at one junction end. V usage is TRBV19 and J usage is TRBJ1-2; 8 nucleotides align to TRBD1. The CDR3 is 15 amino acids. The germline V gene has CDR1 LNHDA and CDR2 SQIVND (reference sequence). The CDR3 region has the DNA TGTGCCGGTAGTATCCCCCGGACAGGGATTGATGGCTACGCCTTC. Protein sequence: CAGSIPRTGIDGYAF.

This clonotype came up a few times. The rearrangement links TRBV4-3 to TRBJ1-2; D is unresolved. This CDR3 has 16 amino acids. Trimming removed 1 base at V and 8 bases at J, with 20 bases between. Germline V gene data show CDR1 as LGHNA and CDR2 as YSLEER. CDR3 nucleotide sequence: TGCGCCAGCAGCCAAGTAGTTCGGCTCGTTATTGGGGGCTACACCTTC. As protein: CASSQVVRLVIGGYTF.

In this sample, this clonotype turned up many times. Here the CDR3 reads CASRGGDIASTDTQYF. The CDR3 DNA sequence: TGTGCCAGCAGAGGGGGCGACATCGCTAGCACAGATACGCAGTATTTT. The chain links TRBV12-3 or TRBV12-4 to TRBJ2-3; 7 nucleotides agree with TRBD1. V lost 6 bases, J lost 0 bases, and 9 bases stayed unmatched. This CDR3 region has 16 residues.

This clonotype was recorded many times. V gene TRBV4-2 combines with J gene TRBJ2-7; TRBD2 aligns across 8 bases. This CDR3 region has 16 residues. In germline, CDR1 is LGHNA, CDR2 YNFKEQ. The V and J ends lost 2 bases and 0 bases, in that order; junction bases with no gene match: 6. The CDR3 here is CASSQLTSGASYEQYF. DNA of the CDR3: TGTGCCAGCAGCCAACTCACTAGCGGAGCCTCCTACGAGCAGTACTTC.

This clonotype was observed many times. This chain links TRBV6-5 with TRBJ2-5; D is unclear. The CDR3 is 15 residues long. The germline V gene encodes CDR1 MNHEY and CDR2 SVGAGI. The V end lost 3 bases, the J end lost 0 bases, and 11 bases lay between the germline ends. The CDR3: CASSYLHGYQETQYF. CDR3 in DNA: TGTGCCAGCAGTTATCTGCATGGGTACCAAGAGACCCAGTACTTC.

This clonotype was recorded a few times. The V and J genes are TRBV9 and TRBJ1-4, with no clear D. CDR3 length: 16 amino acids. V was clipped by 0 bases and J by 0 bases, with 9 bases between them. Germline V lookup: CDR1 SGDLS, CDR2 YYNGEE. Written as DNA, the CDR3 is TGTGCCAGCAGCGTAGGTATTACGACAACTAATGAAAAACTGTTTTTT. This sequence encodes CASSVGITTTNEKLFF.

Many counts were recorded for this clonotype. The chain uses TRBV28 and TRBJ1-6; D not resolved. The CDR3 has 12 amino acids. V was pared by 5 bases and J by 12 bases, with 11 bases between. Germline lookup yields CDR1 MDHEN and CDR2 SYDVKM. The CDR3 DNA reads TGTGCCAGCAGTCTGGCATCTGGACCCCTCCACTTT. It is translated as CASSLASGPLHF.

At least ten counts were recorded for this clonotype. The chain couples TRBV20-1 to TRBJ2-4, with TRBD1 matching 10 bases. Unmatched junction bases numbered 5, after V lost 3 bases and J lost 0 bases. Germline CDR1 reads DFQATT; CDR2 reads SNEGSKA (reference sequence). The CDR3 runs 16 residues. The CDR3 DNA reads as TGCAGTGCTAGCTGGGGACAGGGGCTAGCCAAAAACATTCAGTACTTC. Amino acid sequence: CSASWGQGLAKNIQYF.

Many counts were recorded for this clonotype. This chain links TRBV6-5 with TRBJ1-6; possibly TRBD1 for D (5 bases). CDR3 size: 15 residues. Germline CDR1 and CDR2: MNHEY and SVGAGI. Trimming left V 2 bases short and J 8 bases short, with 13 bases between. CDR3 amino acids: CASSYGGGGYSPLHF. For the CDR3, the DNA is TGTGCCAGCAGTTACGGGGGTGGTGGGTATTCACCCCTCCACTTT.

This clonotype appeared many times. The CDR3 here is CASSGEDRYYEQYF. The CDR3 coding sequence is TGCGCCAGCAGCGGAGAGGACAGATACTACGAGCAGTACTTC. The chain links TRBV5-1 to TRBJ2-7, with a weak D call TRBD1 (6 bases). From germline, CDR1 is SGHRS and CDR2 YFSETQ. Trimming removed 4 bases from V and 3 bases from J, with 14 bases in between. This CDR3 has 14 amino acids.